The 14 T cell receptor beta chains below all came from one sample that was sequenced in a study of shared clonotypes between healthy human individuals. TCRdb's table, derived via immunoSEQ multiplex PCR, lists solely in-frame clones and lacks some. The data hold roughly 2 million clones, with roughly 95% observed a single time. The specimen sequenced was naive CD4+ T cells sorted from blood. Indicated subset: CD45RA+ positively selected. These receptors were obtained from a man younger than 35 in good health.

The chain recombines TRBV5-6 with TRBJ1-2, with D perhaps matching TRBD1 (5 bases). The V end lost 0 bases, the J end lost 1 base, and 16 bases lay between the germline ends. This CDR3 contains 17 residues. Germline CDR1 and CDR2: SGHDT and YYEEEE. The CDR3: CASSLVDVGGVNYGYTF. CDR3 in DNA: TGTGCCAGCAGCTTGGTGGACGTGGGGGGAGTTAACTATGGCTACACCTTC.

The genes are TRBV5-1 and TRBJ2-7; D might be TRBD1 or TRBD2, each matching 7 bases. Trimming stripped 0 bases from V and 5 bases from J, with 12 bases between. Looked up from germline, CDR1 is SGHRS and CDR2 is YFSETQ. The CDR3 spans 14 residues. CDR3 DNA: TGCGCCAGCAGCTTGGTCAGGGGGGGCCACGAGCAGTACTTC. This sequence encodes CASSLVRGGHEQYF. Looking up the rest from reference TRBV5-1 and TRBJ2-7 gives the full variable domain: KAGVTQTPRYLIKTRGQQVTLSCSPISGHRSVSWYQQTPGQGLQFLFEYFSETQRNKGNFPGRFSGRQFSNSRSEMNVSTLELGDSALYLCASSLVRGGHEQYFGPGTRLTVT.

The V gene is TRBV7-2, the J gene TRBJ2-2; the D gene is possibly TRBD1 (5 bases). The CDR3 length is 16 residues. The V end was cut by 3 bases, the J end by 6 bases, with 17 bases between. CDR1 is SGHTA and CDR2 is FQGNSA in the germline V gene. DNA of the CDR3: TGTGCCAGCAGCTTGGGGCTAGGGTTGAGACCCGGGGAGCTGTTTTTT. Protein product: CASSLGLGLRPGELFF.

The V and J genes are TRBV7-8 and TRBJ1-6, with D possibly TRBD1 on 6 matching bases. Trimming shortened V by 2 bases and J by 9 bases, and 17 bases separated the two germline ends. The CDR3 runs to 16 residues. Germline loops: CDR1 SGHVS, CDR2 FQNEAQ. The DNA for the CDR3 is TGTGCCAGCAGCTTAAGTACCGGGGACACAAGTTCACCCCTCCACTTT. Amino acid sequence: CASSLSTGDTSSPLHF.

This clone was detected only a few times. The same CDR3 also results from other DNA sequences found in this sample. The chain joins TRBV19 to TRBJ2-2, with D uncertain. The CDR3 sequence is 14 residues long. V lost 3 bases and J lost 1, with 6 bases in between. Germline-derived CDR1 and CDR2 are LNHDA and SQIVND (reference sequence). DNA for the CDR3: TGTGCCAGTAGTATGGGCGGGAACACCGGGGAGCTGTTTTTT. It encodes CASSMGGNTGELFF.

V and J are TRBV9 and TRBJ1-5; D remains ambiguous. This CDR3 is built from 15 residues. The V end was cut by 7 bases, the J end by 6 bases, with 20 bases between. The V gene's germline CDR1 is SGDLS and CDR2 YYNGEE. DNA of the CDR3: TGTGCCAGCTCAGACCAGACGCCCTGCAGTCAGCCCCAGCATTTT. It yields the protein CASSDQTPCSQPQHF. The full variable domain, rest sourced from reference TRBV9 and TRBJ1-5, is DSGVTQTPKHLITATGQRVTLRCSPRSGDLSVYWYQQSLDQGLQFLIQYYNGEERAKGNILERFSAQQFPDLHSELNLSSLELGDSALYFCASSDQTPCSQPQHFGDGTRLSIL.

The V and J genes are TRBV6-5 and TRBJ1-5; D uncertain. Germline V gene data show CDR1 as MNHEY and CDR2 as SVGAGI. Deletions cut 5 bases from V and 4 bases from J, with 15 bases between. The CDR3 consists of 15 residues. The CDR3 region is CASSADIPSNQPQHF. The CDR3, as DNA: TGTGCCAGCAGTGCCGATATCCCCAGTAATCAGCCCCAGCATTTT.

This clone has only one observation. The chain has TRBV6-1 and TRBJ2-2, with no clear D. The CDR3 runs to 15 residues. V gave up 1 base and J gave up 1 base, with 7 bases separating them. Germline V lookup: CDR1 MNHNS, CDR2 SASEGT. The CDR3 DNA reads TGTGCCAGCAGTGAAGGGACCTTGAACACCGGGGAGCTGTTTTTT. Amino acids: CASSEGTLNTGELFF.

J is TRBJ2-1 and V is TRBV2; 7 nucleotides match TRBD1. Germline trimming cut 6 bases from V and 6 bases from J; bases unmatched to any gene: 14. In germline, CDR1 is SNHLY, CDR2 FYNNEI. The CDR3 is 16 residues long. In nucleotides, the CDR3 is TGTGCCAGCAGGGGGGACAGCTTCATGACGTCCAATGAGCAGTTCTTC. Protein sequence: CASRGDSFMTSNEQFF.

The CDR3 loop is CASRRSGVINTDTQYF. In nucleotides, the CDR3 is TGTGCCAGCAGACGTAGCGGGGTTATAAACACAGATACGCAGTATTTT. This chain uses TRBV7-2 with TRBJ2-3; 8 positions agree with TRBD2. V lost 6 bases, J lost 2 bases, and 10 bases stayed unmatched. Germline CDR1 is SGHTA and CDR2 is FQGNSA. The CDR3 has 16 amino acids.

The genes are TRBV4-1 and TRBJ2-2; 10 bases agree with TRBD1. V lost 3 bases and J lost 4; bases outside the gene matches: 2. Germline V gene lookup returns CDR1 MGHRA and CDR2 YSYEKL. This CDR3 has 15 amino acids. The CDR3 DNA follows: TGCGCCAGCAGCCAGGGACAGGGGATCACCGGGGAGCTGTTTTTT. Translating it yields CASSQGQGITGELFF.

The rearrangement uses TRBV12-5 and TRBJ2-1; 7 nucleotides agree with TRBD2. Germline lookup yields CDR1 LGHNT and CDR2 FRNRAP. J was trimmed by 5 bases and V by 3 bases; bases with no gene match: 16. CDR3 length equals 18 residues. This CDR3 is CASGLFAKTGEGDNEQFF. As DNA, the CDR3 is TGTGCTAGTGGTTTATTCGCGAAGACGGGGGAGGGTGACAATGAGCAGTTCTTC. Using reference TRBV12-5 and TRBJ2-1 for the parts outside the CDR3, the full variable domain is DARVTQTPRHKVTEMGQEVTMRCQPILGHNTVFWYRQTMMQGLELLAYFRNRAPLDDSGMPKDRFSAEMPDATLATLKIQPSEPRDSAVYFCASGLFAKTGEGDNEQFFGPGTRLTVL.

Note on this clone: The same CDR3 also results from other DNA sequences found in this sample. This chain connects TRBV27 to TRBJ2-7; 12 bases match TRBD2. This CDR3 contains 15 residues. The germline gives CDR1 MNHEY, CDR2 SMNVEV (reference sequence). Germline trimming cut 6 bases from V and 3 bases from J; bases unmatched to any gene: 6. The CDR3 sequence: CASSPRLAGVYEQYF. The CDR3 DNA is TGTGCCAGCAGCCCGAGACTAGCGGGGGTCTACGAGCAGTACTTC.

The gene calls are TRBV5-6 and TRBJ1-4; TRBD1 matches at 9 bases. CDR3 size: 16 residues. CDR1 is SGHDT and CDR2 is YYEEEE in the germline V gene. The trim removed 4 bases at V and 0 bases at J, leaving 4 bases unmatched. CDR3 coding DNA: TGTGCCAGCAGCGTACGACAGGGGGCAACTAATGAAAAACTGTTTTTT. It specifies CASSVRQGATNEKLFF.